Each of the 20 T cell receptor beta chains below was sequenced from the same sample in a study of shared clonotypes between healthy human individuals. The naive CD8 fraction comprised CD45RO-negative cells positively selected for CCR7 and excluded terminally differentiated effector memory CD45RA+ cells. The table came from immunoSEQ multiplex PCR; TCRdb's copy has only in-frame clones and leaves some out. The table records nearly 2 million clones, approximately 95% of them present only once. What was sequenced was naive CD8+ T cells sorted from blood. These receptors originate from a young man in good health.

V is TRBV11-2 and J is TRBJ2-1; 11 bases are a match to TRBD2. Germline lookup yields CDR1 SGHAT and CDR2 FQNNGV. The CDR3 sequence is 15 residues long. The V and J ends lost 5 bases and 10 bases, in that order; junction bases with no gene match: 10. The CDR3 bases are TGTGCCAGCAGCCCGACTAGCGGGATTAGCAGGGAGCAGTTCTTC. This gives the protein CASSPTSGISREQFF.

The gene calls are TRBV6-5 and TRBJ1-5, with a tentative D call TRBD1 (5 bases). The germline V gene has CDR1 MNHEY and CDR2 SVGAGI. The length of the CDR3 is 12 residues. The germline V and J ends were trimmed by 6 bases and 4 bases, with 7 bases remaining between them. As DNA, the CDR3 is TGTGCCAGCAGGGGGGAAAATCAGCCCCAGCATTTT. Its protein product is CASRGENQPQHF.

V is TRBV19 and J is TRBJ2-5; 7 positions agree with TRBD1. The CDR3 is made up of 14 amino acids. The junction had 3 bases not matched to a gene; V was cut back by 3 bases and J by 2 bases. Germline CDR1 and CDR2: LNHDA and SQIVND (reference sequence). The CDR3 DNA reads TGTGCCAGTAGTATGCTGGACAGGCAAGAGACCCAGTACTTC. Protein sequence: CASSMLDRQETQYF.

The J gene is TRBJ2-3, the V gene TRBV9; 7 bases are shared with TRBD2. The CDR3 runs 16 residues. Germline trimming cut 3 bases from V and 2 bases from J; bases unmatched to any gene: 9. CDR1 and CDR2 (germline): SGDLS, YYNGEE. CDR3 DNA sequence: TGTGCCAGCAGCGCCGACCCTAGCGGACTCACAGATACGCAGTATTTT. This translates into CASSADPSGLTDTQYF.

As for this clone: This specimen includes other DNA sequences encoding the same CDR3. The V gene is TRBV9, the J gene TRBJ2-5; 10 bases fit TRBD2. Germline CDR1 and CDR2: SGDLS and YYNGEE. The V and J ends lost 0 bases and 5 bases, in that order; junction bases with no gene match: 4. CDR3 length equals 15 residues. In nucleotides, the CDR3 is TGTGCCAGCAGCGTAGGCCTAGCGGGGGATGAGACCCAGTACTTC. Translating it yields CASSVGLAGDETQYF.

This chain uses TRBV19 with TRBJ1-1; D not resolved. The CDR3 is 11 amino acids. The V end was cut by 4 bases, the J end by 7 bases, with 7 bases between. Germline lookup yields CDR1 LNHDA and CDR2 SQIVND (reference sequence). In nucleotides, the CDR3 is TGTGCCAGTAGTAGCCCTATTGAAGCTTTCTTT. Its translation is CASSSPIEAFF.

On this clone: This sample includes further DNA sequences coding for the same CDR3. The chain joins TRBV27 to TRBJ2-7; 8 bases match TRBD2. J gave up 3 bases and V 5 bases, and 6 bases lay outside the gene matches. Germline CDR1 is MNHEY and CDR2 is SMNVEV (reference sequence). This CDR3 has 14 residues. The DNA for the CDR3 is TGTGCCAGCAGTCCCGGACTAGCTGACTACGAGCAGTACTTC. It specifies CASSPGLADYEQYF.

This chain connects TRBV4-3 to TRBJ2-2; D perhaps matches TRBD1 (5 bases). The CDR3 contains 16 residues. V lost 0 bases and J lost 3, with 11 bases in between. Per germline, CDR1 LGHNA and CDR2 YSLEER. The CDR3, as DNA: TGCGCCAGCAGCCAAGAGGTCGGACACTACACCGGGGAGCTGTTTTTT. Translating it yields CASSQEVGHYTGELFF.

The chain employs TRBV28 and TRBJ2-3; tentatively, D is TRBD2 (6 bases). Trimming shortened V by 6 bases and J by 0 bases, and 13 bases separated the two germline ends. Per the germline V gene, CDR1 is MDHEN and CDR2 is SYDVKM. The length of the CDR3 is 15 residues. CDR3 coding DNA: TGTGCCAGCAGCCGGGACTGGGAAAGCACAGATACGCAGTATTTT. Protein product: CASSRDWESTDTQYF.

V is TRBV7-9 and J is TRBJ2-2; D gene ambiguous. The length of the CDR3 is 11 residues. The V and J ends lost 11 bases and 4 bases respectively, with 8 bases between them. Germline V gene lookup returns CDR1 SEHNR and CDR2 FQNEAQ (reference sequence). CDR3 bases: TGTGCCGGTGAAGCCACCGGGGAGCTGTTTTTT. It specifies CAGEATGELFF.

The J gene is TRBJ2-1, the V gene TRBV27, with 7 nucleotides matching TRBD1. The CDR3 spans 15 residues. CDR1 MNHEY and CDR2 SMNVEV come from the germline V gene (reference sequence). J lost 4 bases, V lost 0 bases, and 3 bases had no gene match. CDR3: CASSLSPGQYNEQFF. CDR3 DNA: TGTGCCAGCAGTTTATCCCCGGGACAGTACAATGAGCAGTTCTTC.

A word on this clone: The same CDR3 arises from other DNA sequences in this sample as well. V and J are TRBV19 and TRBJ1-1; 7 nucleotides align to TRBD1. CDR3 length: 14 amino acids. CDR1 is LNHDA, CDR2 SQIVND, per germline (reference sequence). J lost 5 bases, V lost 3 bases, and 6 bases had no gene match. This CDR3 reads CASSIRQGGTEAFF. Written as DNA, the CDR3 is TGTGCCAGTAGTATCCGCCAGGGGGGGACTGAAGCTTTCTTT. The full variable domain, rest sourced from reference TRBV19 and TRBJ1-1, is DGGITQSPKYLFRKEGQNVTLSCEQNLNHDAMYWYRQDPGQGLRLIYYSQIVNDFQKGDIAEGYSVSREKKESFPLTVTSAQKNPTAFYLCASSIRQGGTEAFFGQGTRLTVV.

V usage is TRBV29-1 and J usage is TRBJ2-7; D might be TRBD1 or TRBD2, each matching 5 bases. The germline gives CDR1 SQVTM, CDR2 ANQGSEA. With 7 bases removed from V and 6 bases from J, the gap between germline ends came to 10 bases. This CDR3 spans 10 amino acids. The CDR3 region is CSARGIEQYF. The DNA for the CDR3 is TGCAGCGCGAGGGGTATCGAGCAGTACTTC.

The chain employs TRBV2 and TRBJ2-1, with 7 bases identical to TRBD2. Looked up from germline, CDR1 is SNHLY and CDR2 is FYNNEI. The junction had 12 bases not matched to a gene; V was cut back by 1 base and J by 0 bases. CDR3 size: 19 residues. The DNA for the CDR3 is TGTGCCAGCAGTGAAGGCCCATTTGGGGAGGGAAACTCCTACAATGAGCAGTTCTTC. This codes for CASSEGPFGEGNSYNEQFF.

About this clone itself: Other nucleotide sequences in the sample specify the same CDR3. The chain links TRBV5-1 to TRBJ2-7, with 7 nucleotides matching TRBD2. There are 14 residues in the CDR3. Germline V gene lookup returns CDR1 SGHRS and CDR2 YFSETQ. V lost 5 bases and J lost 2; bases outside the gene matches: 7. CDR3: CASSPGGPTYEQYF. CDR3 bases: TGCGCCAGCAGTCCGGGGGGACCCACCTACGAGCAGTACTTC.

With regard to this clone: Distinct nucleotide sequences in the sample also encode this CDR3. V is TRBV7-8 and J is TRBJ2-1, with TRBD2 matching over 11 bases. V was clipped by 1 base and J by 2 bases; unmatched bases: 4. The CDR3 is 17 amino acids. The germline V gene encodes CDR1 SGHVS and CDR2 FQNEAQ. Here the CDR3 DNA reads TGTGCCAGCAGCTTAGGTCTAGCGGGGGGAACCTACAATGAGCAGTTCTTC. This translates into CASSLGLAGGTYNEQFF.

As to this clone: The same CDR3 is also encoded by other DNA sequences in this sample. The chain recombines TRBV9 with TRBJ2-7; no clear D. V shed 0 bases and J shed 1 base, with 5 bases lying between them. Germline lookup yields CDR1 SGDLS and CDR2 YYNGEE. The CDR3 has 13 residues. This chain's CDR3 is CASSVGSSYEQYF. DNA for the CDR3: TGTGCCAGCAGCGTAGGGAGTTCCTACGAGCAGTACTTC.

On this clone itself: A much larger clone differs by one base, so this may be a read error. The rearrangement joins TRBV28 to TRBJ2-7; D is possibly TRBD1 (6 bases). Germline-derived CDR1 and CDR2 are MDHEN and SYDVKM. The CDR3 totals 13 residues. V lost 5 bases to trimming and J lost 2 bases, with 10 bases between them. CDR3: CASSVGQTYEQYF. Written as DNA, the CDR3 is TGTGCCAGCAGTGTCGGACAGACCTACGAGCAGTACTTC.

The chain combines TRBV7-2 with TRBJ2-7; tentative D call: TRBD2 (5 bases). There are 15 residues in the CDR3. Trimming removed 5 bases from V and 3 bases from J, with 17 bases in between. CDR1 and CDR2 (germline): SGHTA, FQGNSA. CDR3 sequence: CASSDYPRLDYEQYF. As DNA, the CDR3 is TGTGCCAGCAGCGACTATCCCCGCTTGGACTACGAGCAGTACTTC.

The CDR3 sequence: CASSLSSGKGTDTQYF. The CDR3 nucleotides are TGTGCCAGCAGCCTATCTAGCGGGAAAGGCACAGATACGCAGTATTTT. This rearrangement joins TRBV5-6 to TRBJ2-3; 9 positions agree with TRBD2. The length of the CDR3 is 16 residues. The V gene end was trimmed by 4 bases and the J gene end by 1 base; junction bases not matched to a gene: 7. Germline assignment: CDR1 SGHDT and CDR2 YYEEEE.